This TCR beta chain was captured in a study of blood T cells in healthy people across ages. Across the whole study: There was about one barcoded beta molecule captured by template switching per two T cells. Study-wide results and caveats: Age brought a roughly linear fall in TCR beta diversity measured per million T cells.

A second 7 to 11 cycle PCR used barcoded and J-beta primers. Template switching added a 12-random-nucleotide identifier to every cDNA molecule. TCRdb itself ran the 5' RACE reads through MiXCR, one entry per CDR3 protein. The data show over 1,500,000 distinct CDR3 sequences, approximately 50% seen once. This clonotype has a handful of counts. Its antigen is not identified. Total RNA, at least 6 micrograms per sample, came from PBMCs. V was pared by 0 bases and J by 2 bases, with 3 bases of the junction left unmatched. The germline V gene has CDR1 MNHEY and CDR2 SMNVEV (reference sequence). The CDR3 extends over 16 amino acids.

This sequence originates from a woman between 40 and 55 years old in good health. This sequence joins TRBV27 and TRBJ2-5, with TRBD1 identical over 10 bases. Source material: blood. The CDR3 sequence is CASSLSLGQGQETQYF. The DNA for the CDR3 is TGTGCCAGCAGTTTATCGTTGGGACAGGGGCAAGAGACCCAGTACTTC.